The TCR beta chain described here comes from a study of shared clonotypes between healthy human individuals. Study-level findings and limits: A few donors had about 5% of their naive CD4 clonotypes in common.

About this clone: No antigen is known for it.

The CDR3 contains 15 residues. The germline V gene encodes CDR1 MNHEY and CDR2 SVGAGI. The V and J ends lost 3 bases and 8 bases respectively, with 16 bases between them. The assay was immunoSEQ multiplex PCR, and TCRdb's table has in-frame clones only and misses some. The sample holds hundreds of thousands of clones, over 65% seen once. The V call is TRBV6-5, the J call TRBJ2-2; D gene ambiguous. The source material was memory CD4+ T cells sorted from blood. The subset denotes: CD45RA-negative fraction. The source is a woman younger than 45 in good health. CDR3: CASSYSQARRGELFF. The DNA for the CDR3 is TGTGCCAGCAGTTATTCTCAGGCAAGGAGAGGGGAGCTGTTTTTT.